This section outlines one T cell receptor beta chain sequence together with its context. These data are taken from a study of regulatory T cells in long-lasting Graves disease. Construction of the TCR beta libraries employed iRepertoire HTBI primers in conjunction with Arm-PCR of CDR3 regions. TCRdb independently ran MiXCR on the multiplex PCR reads; one entry per CDR3 protein. The table records approximately 480,000 distinct CDR3 sequences, 15% to 20% of them present only once. This CDR3 comprises 13 residues. The V gene's germline CDR1 is DFQATT and CDR2 SNEGSKA (reference sequence). V lost 1 base and J 6 bases, leaving 10 bases between the germline ends. Time point given: newly diagnosed GD, antithyroid drugs for less than 3 months. The TCR library was made from RNA that had been extracted from PBMCs in TRIzol. These data are also associated with another study on T cells in Graves' hyperthyroidism and ophthalmopathy.

Here the sequenced sample was peripheral blood mononuclear cells (PBMCs), taken at new diagnosis, from a patient treated with antithyroid drugs. The sequence was collected from a man aged 35 to 55 with Graves disease. J is TRBJ2-4 and V is TRBV20-1, with D tentatively TRBD2 (6 bases). The chain's CDR3 is CSARGRVGNIQYF. The CDR3 DNA reads TGCAGTGCTAGAGGGAGGGTTGGAAACATTCAGTACTTC.